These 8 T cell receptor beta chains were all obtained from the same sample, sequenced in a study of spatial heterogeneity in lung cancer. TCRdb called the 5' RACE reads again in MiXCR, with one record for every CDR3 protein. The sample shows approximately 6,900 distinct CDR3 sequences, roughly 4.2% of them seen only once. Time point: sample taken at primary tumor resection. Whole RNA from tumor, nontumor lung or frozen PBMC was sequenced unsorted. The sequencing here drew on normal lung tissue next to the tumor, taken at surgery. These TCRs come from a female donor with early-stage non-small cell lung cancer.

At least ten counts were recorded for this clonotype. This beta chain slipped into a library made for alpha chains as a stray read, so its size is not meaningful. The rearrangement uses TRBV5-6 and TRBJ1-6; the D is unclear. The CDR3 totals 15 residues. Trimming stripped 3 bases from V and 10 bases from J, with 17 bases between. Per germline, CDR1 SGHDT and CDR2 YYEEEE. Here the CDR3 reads CASSSTPGLRSPLHF. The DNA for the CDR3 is TGTGCCAGCAGCTCCACGCCAGGACTGAGATCACCCCTCCACTTT.

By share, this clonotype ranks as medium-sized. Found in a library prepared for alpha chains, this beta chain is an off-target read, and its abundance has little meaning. CDR3 DNA: TGTGCCAGCAGTTATCAACCGGACTATGGCTACACCTTC. It specifies CASSYQPDYGYTF. This sequence joins TRBV6-2 or TRBV6-3 and TRBJ1-2; D ambiguous. V gave up 3 bases and J gave up 3 bases, with 8 bases separating them. Germline CDR1 is MNHEY and CDR2 is SVGEGT. The CDR3 is 13 amino acids.

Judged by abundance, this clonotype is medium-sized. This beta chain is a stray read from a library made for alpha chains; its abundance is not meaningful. CDR3 sequence (DNA): TGTGCCAGCAGCTTCTTGACTAGCGGGGGTTACAATGAGCAGTTCTTC. It specifies CASSFLTSGGYNEQFF. This rearrangement joins TRBV11-1 to TRBJ2-1, with TRBD2 matching over 12 bases. Germline V gives CDR1 SGHAT, CDR2 FQDESV (reference sequence). There are 16 residues in the CDR3. The V segment lost 3 bases and the J segment 4 bases; nucleotides outside the gene matches: 4.

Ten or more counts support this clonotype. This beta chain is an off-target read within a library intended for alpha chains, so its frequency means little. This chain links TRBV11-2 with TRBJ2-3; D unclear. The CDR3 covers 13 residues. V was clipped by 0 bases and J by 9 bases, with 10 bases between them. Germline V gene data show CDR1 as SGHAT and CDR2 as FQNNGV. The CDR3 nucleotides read TGTGCCAGCAGCTTAGAAATTATAGGCACGCAGTATTTT. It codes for CASSLEIIGTQYF.

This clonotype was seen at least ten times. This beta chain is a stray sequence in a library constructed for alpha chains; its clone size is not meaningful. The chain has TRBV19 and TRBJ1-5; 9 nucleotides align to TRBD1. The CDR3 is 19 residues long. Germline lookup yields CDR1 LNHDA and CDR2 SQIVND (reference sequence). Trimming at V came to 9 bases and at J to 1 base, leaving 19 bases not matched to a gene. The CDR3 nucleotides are TGTGCCAGAACGCCCCCGGGACAGGGATGTAATTTGAGCAATCAGCCCCAGCATTTT. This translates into CARTPPGQGCNLSNQPQHF.

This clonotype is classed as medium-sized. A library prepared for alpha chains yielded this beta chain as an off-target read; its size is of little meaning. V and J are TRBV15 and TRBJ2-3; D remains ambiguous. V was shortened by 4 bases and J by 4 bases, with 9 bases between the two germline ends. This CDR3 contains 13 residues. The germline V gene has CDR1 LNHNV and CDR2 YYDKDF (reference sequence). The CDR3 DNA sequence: TGTGCCACCAGCAAAGACCCGCCAGATACGCAGTATTTT. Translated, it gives CATSKDPPDTQYF.

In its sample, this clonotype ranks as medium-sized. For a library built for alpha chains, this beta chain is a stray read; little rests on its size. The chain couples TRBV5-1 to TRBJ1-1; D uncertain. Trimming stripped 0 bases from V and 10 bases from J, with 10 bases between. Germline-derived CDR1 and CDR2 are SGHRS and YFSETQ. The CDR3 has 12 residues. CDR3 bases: TGCGCCAGCAGCTTGGAAGGGCACACAGCTTTCTTT. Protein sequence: CASSLEGHTAFF.

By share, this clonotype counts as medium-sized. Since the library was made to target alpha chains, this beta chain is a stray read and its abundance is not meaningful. In nucleotides, the CDR3 is TGTGCCAGCAGTATGGTGGGCGCAGGGGGCGAGCAGTACTTC. It translates to CASSMVGAGGEQYF. The genes are TRBV28 and TRBJ2-7; TRBD1 matches at 7 bases. Germline V gene lookup returns CDR1 MDHEN and CDR2 SYDVKM. The junction had 10 bases not matched to a gene; V was cut back by 5 bases and J by 6 bases. The CDR3 sequence is 14 residues long.